The entry below describes one T cell receptor beta chain. This sample is drawn from a study of blood T cell repertoires in COVID-19. As for the study in general: Samples came from the United States, Italy and Spain, spanning acute and convalescent COVID-19. T cells, B-cell-depleted T cells, or PBMCs supplied cDNA or gDNA.

In the original workflow: Amplification from reference gene primers served as the basis for estimated nucleated cell counts. Libraries were prepared by immunoSEQ multiplex PCR; TCRdb keeps only in-frame clonotypes and omits some of them. The DNA was the basis for D and trimming; V, J and clone size are from that table. The sample shows about 77,000 clones, around nine tenths of them seen only once. V was trimmed by 0 bases and J by 0 bases, leaving 13 bases between them. This CDR3 spans 16 amino acids. Germline-derived CDR1 and CDR2 are SGHNT and YYREEE (reference sequence). This sequence joins TRBV5-4 and TRBJ2-7, with a weak D call TRBD1 (6 bases). Specimen: peripheral blood. This TCR was sampled from a woman older than 75 with active or convalescent COVID-19. CDR3 DNA sequence: TGTGCCAGCAGCTTGGGTCTGGGGGCAAGCTCCTACGAGCAGTACTTC. The encoded protein is CASSLGLGASSYEQYF.